Shown below are 25 T cell receptor beta chains from a single sample sequenced in a study of blood T cell repertoires in COVID-19. Method: immunoSEQ multiplex PCR; TCRdb's copy keeps in-frame clones and lacks some. Of about 440,000 clones in the sample, around nine tenths are singletons; the top ten hold about 4.3%. Sequenced sample: peripheral blood. These receptors were obtained from a woman between 25 and 40 years old with acute or convalescent COVID-19.

The V call is TRBV7-2, the J call TRBJ2-4; 10 bases line up with TRBD2. After removal of 2 bases from V and 7 bases from J, the junction contained 11 bases not matched to a gene. There are 17 residues in the CDR3. Per germline, CDR1 SGHTA and CDR2 FQGNSA. CDR3 sequence (DNA): TGTGCCAGCAGCTTATCCCCCATCGGGACTAGCGTCAACATTCAGTACTTC. Translating it yields CASSLSPIGTSVNIQYF.

The chain couples TRBV12-3 or TRBV12-4 to TRBJ1-2, with D uncertain. CDR3 length: 12 amino acids. V was cut by 5 bases and J by 4 bases, with 8 bases left in between. The CDR3, as DNA: TGTGCCAGCAGTCATCAGGCCTATGGCTACACCTTC. Residues: CASSHQAYGYTF.

There are a few counts of this clone. The V and J genes are TRBV7-2 and TRBJ1-5; TRBD1 agrees at 8 bases. Germline V gives CDR1 SGHTA, CDR2 FQGNSA. J lost 7 bases, V lost 2 bases, and 7 bases had no gene match. The CDR3 spans 15 residues. DNA for the CDR3: TGTGCCAGCAGCTTAACGGGGACAGGAGGACAGCCCCAGCATTTT. This encodes CASSLTGTGGQPQHF. Complete variable domain (other parts from reference TRBV7-2 and TRBJ1-5): GAGVSQSPSNKVTEKGKDVELRCDPISGHTALYWYRQSLGQGLEFLIYFQGNSAPDKSGLPSDRFSAERTGGSVSTLTIQRTQQEDSAVYLCASSLTGTGGQPQHFGDGTRLSIL.

V and J are TRBV19 and TRBJ2-6; D call uncertain. Trimming cost V 5 bases and J 0 bases, with 8 bases left between them. The germline CDR1 and CDR2 sequences are LNHDA and SQIVND (reference sequence). This CDR3 is 15 amino acids long. CDR3 protein: CASSPQYSGANVLTF. CDR3 nucleotide sequence: TGTGCCAGTAGTCCGCAGTACTCTGGGGCCAACGTCCTGACTTTC.

The chain uses TRBV9 and TRBJ1-3; weak D call: TRBD1 (5 bases). V was clipped by 3 bases and J by 10 bases, with 20 bases between them. This CDR3 has 15 residues. From germline, CDR1 is SGDLS and CDR2 YYNGEE. CDR3 in amino acids: CASSESGEKTETIYF. In nucleotides, the CDR3 is TGTGCCAGCAGCGAATCGGGGGAGAAAACCGAGACCATATATTTT.

The genes are TRBV9 and TRBJ1-1; maybe TRBD1 (6 bases). This CDR3 contains 16 residues. CDR1 and CDR2 (germline): SGDLS, YYNGEE. V lost 0 bases and J lost 1, with 13 bases in between. The CDR3 DNA follows: TGTGCCAGCAGCGTAGTGGGGCAGGGGTCGAACACTGAAGCTTTCTTT. Translation: CASSVVGQGSNTEAFF.

This chain links TRBV2 with TRBJ2-2; TRBD1 agrees at 9 bases. V lost 6 bases, J lost 4 bases, and 3 bases stayed unmatched. Germline V lookup: CDR1 SNHLY, CDR2 FYNNEI. The CDR3 spans 14 residues. The CDR3 region has the DNA TGTGCCAGCAGGACGACAGGGGGCACCGGGGAGCTGTTTTTT. Protein product: CASRTTGGTGELFF.

This chain links TRBV3-1 (or the pseudogene TRBV3-2) with TRBJ2-2; TRBD2 aligns across 11 bases. This CDR3 spans 17 amino acids. V shed 2 bases and J 0 bases; nucleotides not matched to a gene: 2. Looked up from germline, CDR1 is LGHDT and CDR2 is YNNKEL (reference sequence). The CDR3 DNA sequence: TGTGCCAGCAGCCAATTACTAGCGGGGGCGAACACCGGGGAGCTGTTTTTT. Its protein product is CASSQLLAGANTGELFF.

The chain links TRBV4-1 to TRBJ2-5, with 8 bases aligning to TRBD1. This CDR3 region has 14 residues. Trimming took 4 bases from V and 3 from J; bases not matched to a gene: 4. Germline V gene data show CDR1 as MGHRA and CDR2 as YSYEKL. The CDR3 loop reads CASSLGQGKETQYF. The CDR3 bases are TGCGCCAGCAGCCTCGGACAGGGAAAAGAGACCCAGTACTTC.

This chain connects TRBV9 to TRBJ2-1, with 7 bases lining up with TRBD1. Germline CDR1 SGDLS, CDR2 YYNGEE. The CDR3 loop spans 16 amino acids. Unmatched junction bases numbered 15, after V lost 4 bases and J lost 8 bases. For the CDR3, the DNA is TGTGCCAGCAGCCCAAAAGACAGGGTAGGTTACCATGAGCAGTTCTTC. It yields the protein CASSPKDRVGYHEQFF.

The rearrangement uses TRBV7-9 and TRBJ2-2, with 8 bases that match TRBD2. V gave up 4 bases and J gave up 4 bases; unmatched junction bases: 8. This CDR3 has 16 residues. CDR1 and CDR2 from the germline V gene are SEHNR and FQNEAQ (reference sequence). In nucleotides, the CDR3 is TGTGCCAGCAGCTGGGGCCGGGGGGGCCTCACCGGGGAGCTGTTTTTT. Residues: CASSWGRGGLTGELFF.

DNA of the CDR3: TGCAGCGTTGGGCGTGCGGGGGAGACCCAGTACTTC. This codes for CSVGRAGETQYF. This rearrangement joins TRBV29-1 to TRBJ2-5; possibly TRBD2 for D (6 bases). Germline lookup yields CDR1 SQVTM and CDR2 ANQGSEA. This CDR3 region has 12 residues. Trimming removed 4 bases at V and 5 bases at J, with 11 bases between.

The chain recombines TRBV5-5 with TRBJ2-7; 7 bases are shared with TRBD1. The junction had 2 bases not matched to a gene; V was cut back by 4 bases and J by 7 bases. Per germline, CDR1 SGHKS and CDR2 YYEKEE (reference sequence). CDR3 size: 11 residues. The DNA of the CDR3 is TGTGCCAGCAGCGTGGACAGGGAGCAGTACTTC. Amino acid sequence: CASSVDREQYF.

This chain links TRBV9 with TRBJ2-2; no firm D call. Trimming left V 3 bases short and J 2 bases short, with 8 bases between. CDR3 length: 14 amino acids. Germline CDR1 is SGDLS and CDR2 is YYNGEE. CDR3 nucleotides: TGTGCCAGCAGCGCCTACCAAAACACCGGGGAGCTGTTTTTT. Protein product: CASSAYQNTGELFF.

This chain connects TRBV2 to TRBJ1-3; D unclear. With 5 bases removed from V and 2 bases from J, the gap between germline ends came to 7 bases. Germline-derived CDR1 and CDR2 are SNHLY and FYNNEI. The CDR3 has 13 amino acids. This CDR3 reads CASSRATGNTIYF. Here the CDR3 DNA reads TGTGCCAGCAGTCGCGCTACTGGAAACACCATATATTTT.

The J gene is TRBJ2-7, the V gene TRBV5-1, with D possibly TRBD1 on 6 matching bases. CDR1 SGHRS and CDR2 YFSETQ come from the germline V gene. With 1 base removed from V and 2 bases from J, the gap between germline ends came to 19 bases. The CDR3 spans 17 residues. CDR3 sequence reads: CASSLWGQGLRPYEQYF. The DNA of the CDR3 is TGCGCCAGCAGCTTGTGGGGTCAGGGGCTCAGACCCTACGAGCAGTACTTC. Full variable domain (missing parts from reference TRBV5-1 and TRBJ2-7): KAGVTQTPRYLIKTRGQQVTLSCSPISGHRSVSWYQQTPGQGLQFLFEYFSETQRNKGNFPGRFSGRQFSNSRSEMNVSTLELGDSALYLCASSLWGQGLRPYEQYFGPGTRLTVT.

The CDR3 DNA is TGCGCCAGCAGTAGCGTGCGGGACGGGACCTTGAACACCGGGGAGCTGTTTTTT. This sequence encodes CASSSVRDGTLNTGELFF. V and J are TRBV10-2 and TRBJ2-2, with a possible D match to TRBD2 (6 bases). V lost 5 bases and J lost 1, with 20 bases in between. The CDR3 runs to 18 residues. Germline CDR1 WSHSY, CDR2 SAAADI.

The chain uses TRBV27 and TRBJ1-5; D possibly corresponds to TRBD1 (6 bases). Trimming shortened V by 0 bases and J by 7 bases, and 19 bases separated the two germline ends. Germline CDR1 and CDR2: MNHEY and SMNVEV (reference sequence). CDR3 size: 17 residues. CDR3 in amino acids: CASSLSPSQGRYQPQHF. The CDR3 nucleotides are TGTGCCAGCAGTTTATCCCCCTCACAGGGAAGGTACCAGCCCCAGCATTTT.

The rearrangement joins TRBV28 to TRBJ1-1; a weak D match, TRBD1 (5 bases). V was shortened by 1 base and J by 11 bases, with 17 bases between the two germline ends. Looked up from germline, CDR1 is MDHEN and CDR2 is SYDVKM. The CDR3 extends over 14 amino acids. CDR3 sequence (DNA): TGTGCCAGCAGTTTATCAGCAGGGATCCTTTGGGCTTTCTTT. Its translation is CASSLSAGILWAFF.

This chain uses TRBV7-2 with TRBJ2-3; weak D call: TRBD2 (6 bases). From germline, CDR1 is SGHTA and CDR2 FQGNSA. The CDR3 covers 14 residues. Trimming left V 3 bases short and J 2 bases short, with 9 bases between. The CDR3 here is CASSFGTPTDTQYF. The CDR3 DNA follows: TGTGCCAGCAGCTTCGGGACTCCCACAGATACGCAGTATTTT.

A remark on this clone: The sample holds other DNA sequences that translate to the same CDR3. The rearrangement uses TRBV9 and TRBJ1-5, with D hard to call. Germline CDR1 reads SGDLS; CDR2 reads YYNGEE. V gave up 0 bases and J gave up 0 bases, with 7 bases separating them. The CDR3 is 15 residues long. CDR3 DNA: TGTGCCAGCAGCGTAGGTGGGCTTAGCAATCAGCCCCAGCATTTT. Translated, it gives CASSVGGLSNQPQHF.

The chain has TRBV13 and TRBJ1-4; D perhaps matches TRBD1 (6 bases). The length of the CDR3 is 14 residues. With 3 bases removed from V and 5 bases from J, the gap between germline ends came to 10 bases. Germline values: CDR1 PRHDT, CDR2 FYEKMQ (reference sequence). The CDR3 DNA reads TGTGCCAGCAGCTTTACTCAGGGGAATGAAAAACTGTTTTTT. Translated: CASSFTQGNEKLFF.

The chain combines TRBV7-9 with TRBJ1-1; TRBD1 agrees at 8 bases. This CDR3 comprises 15 residues. Germline V gene sequence: CDR1 SEHNR, CDR2 FQNEAQ (reference sequence). J was trimmed by 4 bases and V by 1 base; bases with no gene match: 5. The CDR3 protein is CASSLGQGFRTEAFF. CDR3 DNA: TGTGCCAGCAGCTTAGGACAGGGGTTTCGCACTGAAGCTTTCTTT.

This clone was seen a single time. In nucleotides, the CDR3 is TGTGCCAGCAGCTTGGATCGGGGGACGGGGACCCAGTACTTC. Its translation: CASSLDRGTGTQYF. V and J are TRBV5-4 and TRBJ2-5, with D perhaps matching TRBD2 (6 bases). The V gene's germline CDR1 is SGHNT and CDR2 YYREEE (reference sequence). Trimming took off 0 bases at V and 7 bases at J, with 13 bases between the two ends. This CDR3 region has 14 residues. Together with reference TRBV5-4 and TRBJ2-5, the CDR3 gives the full variable domain: ETGVTQSPTHLIKTRGQQVTLRCSSQSGHNTVSWYQQALGQGPQFIFQYYREEENGRGNFPPRFSGLQFPNYSSELNVNALELDDSALYLCASSLDRGTGTQYFGPGTRLLVL.

The chain links TRBV3-1 (or the pseudogene TRBV3-2) to TRBJ2-5; 7 bases line up with TRBD1. This CDR3 is 13 amino acids long. Germline-derived CDR1 and CDR2 are LGHDT and YNNKEL (reference sequence). V lost 5 bases to trimming and J lost 3 bases; unmatched junction nucleotides: 3. The CDR3 spells CASSRQGEETQYF. The CDR3 DNA follows: TGTGCCAGCAGCAGGCAGGGGGAAGAGACCCAGTACTTC.